Below, 10 T cell receptor beta chains from the same sample are listed, as sequenced in a study of identifying expanded T cells in peripheral blood. Measured with immunoSEQ multiplex PCR; TCRdb has only the in-frame clones, and not every one. The sample lists roughly 81,000 clones, about 83% occurring once. The specimen sequenced was blood. The source is a person between 18 and 75 years old in good health.

The chain joins TRBV11-2 to TRBJ2-2; D is unclear. Trimming stripped 5 bases from V and 3 bases from J, with 13 bases between. The germline V gene encodes CDR1 SGHAT and CDR2 FQNNGV. The CDR3 loop spans 15 amino acids. The CDR3 loop reads CASSRPRNDTGELFF. The CDR3 DNA is TGTGCCAGCAGCCGCCCCAGGAACGACACCGGGGAGCTGTTTTTT.

V is TRBV27 and J is TRBJ1-3; no clear D gene. The germline gives CDR1 MNHEY, CDR2 SMNVEV (reference sequence). The CDR3 loop spans 15 amino acids. V lost 2 bases and J lost 0, with 8 bases in between. CDR3 in amino acids: CASSLQRSSGNTIYF. In DNA form, the CDR3 reads TGTGCCAGCAGTTTACAGAGATCCTCTGGAAACACCATATATTTT.

This chain joins TRBV28 and TRBJ2-7; 10 nucleotides match TRBD2. The CDR3 loop spans 14 amino acids. J was trimmed by 2 bases and V by 7 bases; bases with no gene match: 5. Germline-derived CDR1 and CDR2 are MDHEN and SYDVKM. CDR3 region: CASTGTSDTYEQYF. DNA for the CDR3: TGTGCCAGCACCGGGACTAGCGATACCTACGAGCAGTACTTC. Together with reference TRBV28 and TRBJ2-7, the CDR3 gives the full variable domain: DVKVTQSSRYLVKRTGEKVFLECVQDMDHENMFWYRQDPGLGLRLIYFSYDVKMKEKGDIPEGYSVSREKKERFSLILESASTNQTSMYLCASTGTSDTYEQYFGPGTRLTVT.

The chain joins TRBV19 to TRBJ2-5; weak D call: TRBD2 (6 bases). Germline loops: CDR1 LNHDA, CDR2 SQIVND (reference sequence). The V end was cut by 4 bases, the J end by 1 base, with 7 bases between. The CDR3 length is 13 residues. This CDR3 is CASSRDFQETQYF. CDR3 bases: TGTGCCAGTAGTAGGGACTTCCAAGAGACCCAGTACTTC.

The J gene is TRBJ2-3, the V gene TRBV6-8, with D maybe TRBD2 (5 bases). This CDR3 is built from 18 residues. Per germline, CDR1 MNHGY and CDR2 SAAAGT. The V end lost 10 bases, the J end lost 3 bases, and 29 bases lay between the germline ends. For the CDR3, the DNA is TGTGCCACCATGGGCGGACTGGGGTGTTTGGGCGGGACAGATACGCAGTATTTT. Its translation is CATMGGLGCLGGTDTQYF.

DNA for the CDR3: TGTGCCAGCAAAGGGCAAGGAGGCCACGAGCAGTACTTC. This encodes CASKGQGGHEQYF. This chain links TRBV9 with TRBJ2-7; D perhaps matches TRBD2 (5 bases). Trimming removed 6 bases from V and 5 bases from J, with 15 bases in between. Germline V CDR1 and CDR2: SGDLS, YYNGEE. The CDR3 length is 13 residues.

The genes are TRBV28 and TRBJ2-3, with D perhaps TRBD2 (5 bases). Germline V gene data show CDR1 as MDHEN and CDR2 as SYDVKM. Trimming left V 5 bases short and J 6 bases short, with 12 bases between. The CDR3 runs to 13 residues. The CDR3 coding sequence is TGTGCCAGCAGTCTCACGAGGGTGGATACGCAGTATTTT. This encodes CASSLTRVDTQYF.

The rearrangement joins TRBV14 to TRBJ2-1; 13 nucleotides agree with TRBD2. CDR3 length equals 16 residues. V shed 5 bases, J shed 4 bases, and the junction held 5 bases outside the gene matches. CDR1 and CDR2 from the germline V gene are SGHDN and FVKESK. This CDR3 reads CASSLLAGGPYNEQFF. CDR3 nucleotide sequence: TGTGCCAGCAGCTTACTAGCGGGAGGGCCTTACAATGAGCAGTTCTTC. Full variable domain (missing parts from reference TRBV14 and TRBJ2-1): EAGVTQFPSHSVIEKGQTVTLRCDPISGHDNLYWYRRVMGKEIKFLLHFVKESKQDESGMPNNRFLAERTGGTYSTLKVQPAELEDSGVYFCASSLLAGGPYNEQFFGPGTRLTVL.

This rearrangement joins TRBV4-3 to TRBJ2-7, with 8 bases identical to TRBD1. CDR1 and CDR2 (germline): LGHNA, YSLEER. The CDR3 has 15 residues. J gave up 3 bases and V 3 bases, and 7 bases lay outside the gene matches. Here the CDR3 reads CASSHGQGRGYEQYF. For the CDR3, the DNA is TGCGCCAGCAGCCACGGACAGGGACGGGGCTACGAGCAGTACTTC.

This chain links TRBV14 with TRBJ1-2; TRBD1 might be the D (6 bases). The V gene lost 4 bases and the J gene lost 5 bases, with 14 bases spanning the gap. Germline V gives CDR1 SGHDN, CDR2 FVKESK. The length of the CDR3 is 14 residues. The CDR3 loop reads CASSPRTAGYGYTF. In nucleotides, the CDR3 is TGTGCCAGCAGCCCCCGGACAGCAGGTTATGGCTACACCTTC.